Following are 18 T cell receptor beta chains from one sample sequenced in a study of T-cell memory formation after mild COVID-19. A single record per CDR3 protein comes from TCRdb applying MiXCR to the 5' RACE reads. The repertoire holds about 270,000 distinct CDR3 sequences, with approximately 15% as singletons. Sequences were obtained from PBMCs or a T cell subset sorted from them (not recorded which). The receptors here all came from a man between 18 and 29 years old who had mild COVID-19 (a few samples of this study predate the infection). Cell type and time point are not known.

This clonotype was counted a few times. The V call is TRBV12-3 or TRBV12-4, the J call TRBJ1-1; D is ambiguous. Deletions cut 5 bases from V and 1 base from J, with 8 bases between. This CDR3 region has 13 residues. The CDR3 sequence: CASSTYSNTEAFF. DNA of the CDR3: TGTGCCAGCAGTACTTATTCGAACACTGAAGCTTTCTTT.

The genes are TRBV7-2 and TRBJ1-2; D ambiguous. This CDR3 is built from 17 residues. V lost 1 base to trimming and J lost 2 bases, with 17 bases between them. Germline assignment: CDR1 SGHTA and CDR2 FQGNSA. The CDR3 loop reads CASSLGQRAAPNYGYTF. The CDR3 DNA is TGTGCCAGCAGCTTAGGCCAGCGGGCAGCGCCAAACTATGGCTACACCTTC.

The chain uses TRBV29-1 and TRBJ2-3, with 13 bases matching TRBD2. The J segment lost 3 bases and the V segment lost 3 bases, leaving 6 bases of the junction unmatched. CDR3 length equals 16 residues. Germline CDR1 is SQVTM and CDR2 is ANQGSEA. CDR3: CSVDGLAGVLTDTQYF. CDR3 nucleotide sequence: TGCAGCGTTGACGGACTAGCGGGGGTTCTAACAGATACGCAGTATTTT.

This CDR3 reads CASSARDYNEQFF. The CDR3 DNA sequence: TGCGCCAGCAGCGCCAGAGACTACAATGAGCAGTTCTTC. The rearrangement links TRBV5-1 to TRBJ2-1; D not certain. Between the trimmed V and J ends, which lost 4 bases and 3 bases, there was a span of 8 bases. The CDR3 has 13 residues. Germline V gives CDR1 SGHRS, CDR2 YFSETQ.

V and J are TRBV5-6 and TRBJ2-5; D might be TRBD2 (6 bases). The V end was cut by 4 bases, the J end by 2 bases, with 12 bases between. This CDR3 contains 14 residues. Germline loops: CDR1 SGHDT, CDR2 YYEEEE. The CDR3 reads CASSIVGRQETQYF. The CDR3 nucleotides are TGTGCCAGCAGCATAGTAGGGAGGCAAGAGACCCAGTACTTC. Full variable domain (missing parts from reference TRBV5-6 and TRBJ2-5): DAGVTQSPTHLIKTRGQQVTLRCSPKSGHDTVSWYQQALGQGPQFIFQYYEEEERQRGNFPDRFSGHQFPNYSSELNVNALLLGDSALYLCASSIVGRQETQYFGPGTRLLVL.

The V call is TRBV6-2 or TRBV6-3, the J call TRBJ2-7; 8 bases align to TRBD2. Germline V gene sequence: CDR1 MNHEY, CDR2 SVGEGT. CDR3 length: 15 residues. The trim removed 3 bases at V and 2 bases at J, leaving 6 bases unmatched. The CDR3 bases are TGTGCCAGCAGTTATGGTAGCGGGGACCCCTACGAGCAGTACGTC. Translated, it gives CASSYGSGDPYEQYV.

V is TRBV9 and J is TRBJ2-3; 9 positions match TRBD1. The germline V gene encodes CDR1 SGDLS and CDR2 YYNGEE. V was pared by 2 bases and J by 2 bases, with 12 bases of the junction left unmatched. The CDR3 runs 18 residues. This CDR3 reads CASSVPSSGTGFTDTQYF. CDR3 nucleotides: TGTGCCAGCAGCGTCCCTTCTTCCGGGACAGGGTTCACAGATACGCAGTATTTT.

The chain is built from TRBV4-1 and TRBJ2-5, with unresolved D. Germline lookup yields CDR1 MGHRA and CDR2 YSYEKL. The V end was cut by 3 bases, the J end by 2 bases, with 7 bases between. The CDR3 loop spans 13 amino acids. The DNA for the CDR3 is TGCGCCAGCAGCCAGGGGATTCAAGAGACCCAGTACTTC. This codes for CASSQGIQETQYF.

This clonotype showed up just a few times. The chain uses TRBV10-3 and TRBJ1-5, with D tentatively TRBD1 (5 bases). Trimming took off 3 bases at V and 2 bases at J, with 11 bases between the two ends. The germline gives CDR1 ENHRY, CDR2 SYGVKD. This CDR3 has 15 amino acids. CDR3: CAISDWGGGNQPQHF. DNA of the CDR3: TGTGCCATCAGTGACTGGGGGGGGGGCAATCAGCCCCAGCATTTT.

This clonotype was detected ten times or more. The gene calls are TRBV7-2 and TRBJ2-2; D is uncertain. The V end was cut by 1 base, the J end by 4 bases, with 7 bases between. The CDR3 is 14 amino acids. Germline assignment: CDR1 SGHTA and CDR2 FQGNSA. DNA for the CDR3: TGTGCCAGCAGCTTAGGGCAGAGCACCGGGGAGCTGTTTTTT. This codes for CASSLGQSTGELFF.

The chain carries TRBV12-3 or TRBV12-4 and TRBJ1-1; D remains ambiguous. The ends were cut back, 8 bases at V and 11 bases at J, with 21 bases in the middle. The CDR3 totals 13 residues. The CDR3 loop reads CASSERATNGAFF. DNA of the CDR3: TGTGCCAGCTCCGAGAGGGCGACAAACGGGGCTTTCTTT.

The J gene is TRBJ2-3, the V gene TRBV7-9; the D is unclear. The germline gives CDR1 SEHNR, CDR2 FQNEAQ (reference sequence). Between the trimmed V and J ends, which lost 5 bases and 7 bases, there was a span of 19 bases. This CDR3 is 15 amino acids long. Here the CDR3 reads CASSPWMGSMNTQYF. CDR3 DNA: TGTGCCAGCAGCCCATGGATGGGTAGCATGAATACGCAGTATTTT.

This clonotype was seen more than once but under ten times. The rearrangement uses TRBV7-2 and TRBJ2-3; no clear D. In germline, CDR1 is SGHTA, CDR2 FQGNSA. This CDR3 has 14 amino acids. V lost 5 bases and J lost 1, with 10 bases in between. Written as DNA, the CDR3 is TGTGCCAGCAGCCAACAGCTACGCACAGATACGCAGTATTTT. Encoded protein: CASSQQLRTDTQYF.

This clonotype has at least ten counts. The chain couples TRBV20-1 to TRBJ2-1, with a weak D call TRBD2 (5 bases). CDR1 and CDR2 from the germline V gene are DFQATT and SNEGSKA (reference sequence). This CDR3 comprises 12 residues. Trimming took off 5 bases at V and 5 bases at J, with 10 bases between the two ends. The CDR3 protein is CSADGLDNEQFF. Written as DNA, the CDR3 is TGCAGTGCTGATGGACTCGACAATGAGCAGTTCTTC.

The chain joins TRBV12-3 or TRBV12-4 to TRBJ1-5; D is uncertain. Deletions cut 1 base from V and 11 bases from J, with 12 bases between. CDR3 length: 13 residues. In DNA form, the CDR3 reads TGTGCCAGCAGTTTAGGAAGAGTCGGGGCCCAGCATTTT. Its protein product is CASSLGRVGAQHF.

This clonotype was counted only a few times. This sequence joins TRBV12-5 and TRBJ2-1; no clear D. CDR1 is LGHNT and CDR2 is FRNRAP in the germline V gene. The V gene lost 4 bases and the J gene lost 9 bases, with 13 bases spanning the gap. The CDR3 covers 13 residues. CDR3 sequence: CASGSSAVVEQFF. Here the CDR3 DNA reads TGTGCTAGTGGTTCATCCGCGGTAGTTGAGCAGTTCTTC.

The rearrangement links TRBV20-1 to TRBJ2-7, with unresolved D. This CDR3 is built from 13 residues. V lost 1 base and J 0 bases, leaving 7 bases between the germline ends. CDR1 is DFQATT and CDR2 is SNEGSKA in the germline V gene (reference sequence). CDR3 DNA sequence: TGCAGTGCTAGAGCTCAGGCCTCCTACGAGCAGTACTTC. Encoded protein: CSARAQASYEQYF.

This clonotype was picked up a small number of times. The chain is built from TRBV5-6 and TRBJ2-2, with D uncertain. V gave up 0 bases and J gave up 1 base, with 4 bases separating them. Germline loops: CDR1 SGHDT, CDR2 YYEEEE. This CDR3 has 14 amino acids. This CDR3 is CASSLVGNTGELFF. CDR3 DNA: TGTGCCAGCAGCTTGGTGGGGAACACCGGGGAGCTGTTTTTT. Based on the CDR3 plus reference TRBV5-6 and TRBJ2-2, the full variable domain is DAGVTQSPTHLIKTRGQQVTLRCSPKSGHDTVSWYQQALGQGPQFIFQYYEEEERQRGNFPDRFSGHQFPNYSSELNVNALLLGDSALYLCASSLVGNTGELFFGEGSRLTVL.